Below are 12 T cell receptor beta chains sequenced from a single sample in a study of OX40 agonist ivuxolimab in advanced cancers. Libraries were prepared by immunoSEQ multiplex PCR; TCRdb keeps only in-frame clonotypes and omits some of them. The sample includes 50,000 to 65,000 clones, less than 90% of them seen just once. The sample consisted of CD4+ or CD8+ T cells sorted from blood, taken in a trial of the OX40 agonist ivuxolimab. All receptors come from an adult with an advanced solid tumor such as melanoma, head and neck, liver or kidney cancer.

The chain recombines TRBV7-2 with TRBJ1-6; D is possibly TRBD1 (6 bases). In germline, CDR1 is SGHTA, CDR2 FQGNSA. V was pared by 3 bases and J by 9 bases, with 18 bases between. The CDR3 contains 16 residues. CDR3 sequence: CASSFRGGTLGSPLHF. CDR3 DNA sequence: TGTGCCAGCAGCTTTAGAGGGGGGACTTTAGGTTCACCCCTCCACTTT.

As regards this clone: This sample also contains other DNA sequences that code for the same CDR3. The chain joins TRBV27 to TRBJ1-2; the D gene is possibly TRBD1 (5 bases). V lost 2 bases, J lost 6 bases, and 13 bases lay in between. The CDR3 runs to 14 residues. Germline V lookup: CDR1 MNHEY, CDR2 SMNVEV (reference sequence). This CDR3 reads CASSLRGVGDGYTF. CDR3 sequence (DNA): TGTGCCAGCAGTTTAAGGGGCGTCGGCGATGGCTACACCTTC.

The rearrangement links TRBV19 to TRBJ1-1; possibly TRBD1 for D (5 bases). Germline lookup yields CDR1 LNHDA and CDR2 SQIVND (reference sequence). V lost 4 bases to trimming and J lost 1 base, with 13 bases between them. CDR3 length equals 15 residues. Here the CDR3 reads CASSKGWGTNTEAFF. The CDR3 DNA reads TGTGCCAGTAGTAAGGGCTGGGGGACGAACACTGAAGCTTTCTTT.

The J gene is TRBJ2-1, the V gene TRBV7-9; tentatively, D is TRBD1 (5 bases). Germline assignment: CDR1 SEHNR and CDR2 FQNEAQ (reference sequence). This CDR3 region has 17 residues. The V and J ends lost 5 bases and 0 bases respectively, with 17 bases between them. The CDR3 nucleotides are TGTGCCAGCAGCCACCCTAAGGACAAGGGCTCCTACAATGAGCAGTTCTTC. This translates into CASSHPKDKGSYNEQFF.

This clone was counted once. The gene calls are TRBV5-1 and TRBJ2-3; D may correspond to TRBD1 or TRBD2 (5 bases each). This CDR3 contains 15 residues. Germline V lookup: CDR1 SGHRS, CDR2 YFSETQ. V gave up 4 bases and J gave up 3 bases, with 15 bases separating them. CDR3: CASSPILEGTDTQYF. CDR3 bases: TGCGCCAGCAGCCCTATACTAGAGGGGACAGATACGCAGTATTTT.

The V and J genes are TRBV5-4 and TRBJ2-7; 7 positions agree with TRBD1. V was clipped by 3 bases and J by 0 bases; unmatched bases: 6. Germline assignment: CDR1 SGHNT and CDR2 YYREEE (reference sequence). There are 15 residues in the CDR3. The CDR3 bases are TGTGCCAGCAGCTCCGGGACAGTAAGCTCCTACGAGCAGTACTTC. Translating gives CASSSGTVSSYEQYF.

V gene TRBV27 combines with J gene TRBJ2-2; 7 nucleotides align to TRBD1. V gave up 4 bases and J gave up 5 bases; unmatched junction bases: 4. Germline CDR1 reads MNHEY; CDR2 reads SMNVEV (reference sequence). The CDR3 consists of 14 residues. As DNA, the CDR3 is TGTGCCAGCAGTTCTAGGGGGCGAACCGGGGAGCTGTTTTTT. Protein product: CASSSRGRTGELFF.

V usage is TRBV7-3 and J usage is TRBJ2-5, with D perhaps TRBD2 (6 bases). CDR3 size: 13 residues. The germline gives CDR1 SGHTA, CDR2 FQGTGA. V lost 5 bases and J 5 bases, leaving 12 bases between the germline ends. The CDR3 region is CASSRGIRETQYF. The CDR3, as DNA: TGTGCCAGCAGCCGGGGGATAAGGGAGACCCAGTACTTC.

This chain joins TRBV13 and TRBJ2-3, with D hard to call. Germline loops: CDR1 PRHDT, CDR2 FYEKMQ (reference sequence). Trimming left V 4 bases short and J 6 bases short, with 11 bases between. The CDR3 runs to 13 residues. The CDR3 DNA reads TGTGCCAGCAGCTCCTCTGTGCAGGATACGCAGTATTTT. Translating it yields CASSSSVQDTQYF.

The chain carries TRBV28 and TRBJ1-2; D perhaps matches TRBD1 (6 bases). The germline V gene has CDR1 MDHEN and CDR2 SYDVKM. V was cut by 6 bases and J by 4 bases, with 18 bases left in between. The CDR3 has 15 amino acids. The CDR3 region is CASRPRVGARYGYTF. The CDR3 nucleotides are TGTGCCAGCAGACCCAGGGTGGGGGCTCGCTATGGCTACACCTTC.

This chain connects TRBV7-3 to TRBJ1-2; unclear D gene. The germline V gene has CDR1 SGHTA and CDR2 FQGTGA. V was clipped by 3 bases and J by 4 bases, with 9 bases between them. The CDR3 runs to 13 residues. The CDR3 loop reads CASSLTPGYGYTF. The CDR3 DNA sequence: TGTGCCAGCAGCTTGACCCCCGGCTATGGCTACACCTTC. Full variable domain (outside the CDR3, taken from reference TRBV7-3 and TRBJ1-2): GAGVSQTPSNKVTEKGKYVELRCDPISGHTALYWYRQSLGQGPEFLIYFQGTGAADDSGLPNDRFFAVRPEGSVSTLKIQRTERGDSAVYLCASSLTPGYGYTFGSGTRLTVV.

CDR3 in amino acids: CAWIGTEAFF. In DNA form, the CDR3 reads TGTGCCTGGATTGGGACTGAAGCTTTCTTT. This chain connects TRBV30 to TRBJ1-1; D call uncertain. The CDR3 is made up of 10 amino acids. In germline, CDR1 is GTSNPN, CDR2 SVGIG (reference sequence). V was trimmed by 4 bases and J by 5 bases, leaving 5 bases between them.